A selection of T cell receptor beta chains follows, all from one sample in a study of blood T cell repertoires in COVID-19. Assay used: immunoSEQ multiplex PCR; TCRdb lists only in-frame clones, some missing. The sample lists tens of thousands of clones, about nine tenths seen once, with approximately 7% in the top ten. Sequencing input: peripheral blood. The receptor set was obtained from a man younger than 35 with COVID-19, enrolled during active disease. Each CDR3 is given with its conserved first and last residue. A D gene is named only where the DNA matches it firmly. For some rows the clone size is stated as once, few or many, or as a class when expanded; others skip it.

TRBJ2-7	.	TRBD1	TRBV28	CASSLRGQGEQYF	TGTGCCAGCAGTTTAAGGGGGCAGGGCGAGCAGTACTTC
TRBJ2-7	few	.	TRBV7-2	CASSLAGQSYEQYF	TGTGCCAGCAGCTTAGCGGGCCAGTCCTACGAGCAGTACTTC
TRBJ2-5	.	TRBD1	TRBV11-3	CASSHGQGEEETQYF	TGTGCCAGCAGCCATGGACAGGGTGAGGAGGAGACCCAGTACTTC
TRBJ2-7	.	.	TRBV5-1	CASSLAREVEQYF	TGCGCCAGCAGCTTAGCAAGAGAGGTCGAGCAGTACTTC
TRBJ1-2	.	TRBD1	TRBV25-1	CASRLAGPGTGGGYTF	TGTGCCAGCCGATTAGCGGGGCCCGGGACAGGGGGCGGCTACACCTTC
TRBJ1-4	.	.	TRBV30	CAWSPGSLEKLLF	TGTGCCTGGAGTCCGGGGTCCCTTGAAAAACTGCTTTTT
TRBJ1-2	.	.	TRBV9	CASSVASGNYGYTF	TGTGCCAGCAGCGTAGCTTCGGGGAACTATGGCTACACCTTC
TRBJ2-1	once	.	TRBV28	CASSYPRASYNEQFF	TGTGCCAGCAGTTACCCCAGGGCTTCCTACAATGAGCAGTTCTTC
TRBJ1-2	.	.	TRBV7-9	CASSRTSWGGYTF	TGTGCCAGCAGCCGGACATCTTGGGGTGGCTACACCTTC
TRBJ2-4	.	TRBD2	TRBV15	CATSRRGREGPLAKNIQYF	TGTGCCACCAGCAGACGCGGGAGAGAAGGCCCGCTAGCCAAAAACATTCAGTACTTC
TRBJ2-1	.	.	TRBV18	CASSLVGGPYNEQFF	TGTGCCAGCTCATTGGTGGGAGGCCCTTACAATGAGCAGTTCTTC
TRBJ1-1	.	.	TRBV28	CASSSQPTDARNTEAFF	TGTGCCAGCAGTTCCCAACCTACAGACGCGAGGAACACTGAAGCTTTCTTT
TRBJ2-7	.	.	TRBV19	CASSPWGDGFYEQYF	TGTGCCAGTAGTCCTTGGGGGGACGGATTCTACGAGCAGTACTTC
TRBJ1-5	.	TRBD1	TRBV28	CASSLGQGADQPQHF	TGTGCCAGCAGTTTGGGACAGGGGGCGGATCAGCCCCAGCATTTT
TRBJ1-2	.	.	TRBV18	CASSPDSSYGYTF	TGTGCCAGCTCACCGGACTCGTCCTATGGCTACACCTTC
TRBJ1-1	few	.	TRBV29-1	CSVSKGSKNTEAFF	TGCAGCGTCTCCAAAGGGAGTAAGAACACTGAAGCTTTCTTT
TRBJ2-7	.	.	TRBV7-9	CASSLGGQEQYF	TGTGCCAGCAGCTTAGGAGGTCAGGAGCAGTACTTC
TRBJ2-3	.	TRBD2	TRBV27	CASSSPIAGDRDTQYF	TGTGCCAGCAGTTCCCCTATAGCGGGAGACCGAGATACGCAGTATTTT
TRBJ2-2	.	.	TRBV23-1	CASSQPWELFF	TGCGCCAGCAGTCAACCGTGGGAGCTGTTTTTT
TRBJ1-1	.	.	TRBV7-9	CASSPGTLGNTEAFF	TGTGCCAGCAGCCCAGGGACACTTGGGAACACTGAAGCTTTCTTT
TRBJ2-7	.	.	TRBV10-2	CASSEQGSEQYF	TGCGCCAGCAGTGAACAGGGCAGTGAGCAGTACTTC
TRBJ1-1	.	TRBD1	TRBV4-3	CASSGRQGETEAFF	TGCGCCAGCAGCGGGCGACAGGGAGAAACTGAAGCTTTCTTT
TRBJ1-5	.	TRBD1	TRBV7-2	CASSSRPGQGGNQPQHF	TGTGCCAGCAGCTCACGACCCGGACAGGGGGGCAATCAGCCCCAGCATTTT